Listed here are 28 T cell receptor beta chains from one sample, sequenced in a study of identical twins. TCRdb re-called the 5' RACE reads with MiXCR, one entry per CDR3 protein. The table lists a few hundred thousand distinct CDR3 sequences, 10% to 15% of them singletons. The sample was also linked to a second study, of yellow fever vaccine responses in identical twins.

The sequenced material came from memory (CD45RO+) T cells sorted from blood. These receptors came from a woman in her late teens or twenties in good health.

This clonotype was seen once. The J gene is TRBJ2-5, the V gene TRBV2, with 8 bases lining up with TRBD2. After removal of 4 bases from V and 4 bases from J, the junction contained 11 bases not matched to a gene. The CDR3 runs 16 residues. Germline loops: CDR1 SNHLY, CDR2 FYNNEI. CDR3 sequence (DNA): TGTGCCAGCAGTGTCGCGGGGGGCGGCTCGGGAGAGACCCAGTACTTC. It specifies CASSVAGGGSGETQYF. The whole variable domain, remainder taken from reference TRBV2 and TRBJ2-5, is EPEVTQTPSHQVTQMGQEVILRCVPISNHLYFYWYRQILGQKVEFLVSFYNNEISEKSEIFDDQFSVERPDGSNFTLKIRSTKLEDSAMYFCASSVAGGGSGETQYFGPGTRLLVL.

This clonotype was detected only a few times. The chain recombines TRBV6-2 or TRBV6-3 with TRBJ2-1; 11 nucleotides align to TRBD2. Per germline, CDR1 MNHEY and CDR2 SVGEGT. The CDR3 is made up of 18 amino acids. J gave up 7 bases and V 6 bases, and 17 bases lay outside the gene matches. CDR3 region: CASRASGTSGLRGNEQFF. CDR3 coding DNA: TGTGCCAGCAGGGCCTCCGGGACTAGCGGATTAAGAGGGAATGAGCAGTTCTTC.

This clonotype has just a few counts. The chain recombines TRBV20-1 with TRBJ1-6; a possible D gene is TRBD1 (6 bases). The CDR3 covers 12 residues. CDR1 is DFQATT and CDR2 is SNEGSKA in the germline V gene (reference sequence). The CDR3 bases are TGCAGCCCCGCGCAGGGGAATTCACCCCTCCACTTT. Translated: CSPAQGNSPLHF.

This clonotype showed up just a few times. This chain connects TRBV5-1 to TRBJ2-5; possible D gene TRBD2, 5 bases. Germline CDR1 reads SGHRS; CDR2 reads YFSETQ. Trimming removed 0 bases at V and 5 bases at J, with 20 bases between. The CDR3 loop spans 17 amino acids. The DNA of the CDR3 is TGCGCCAGCAGCTTGGAAGGAGGCCAAAACCCCGGTGAGACCCAGTACTTC. It specifies CASSLEGGQNPGETQYF.

This clonotype occurred many times. The rearrangement links TRBV28 to TRBJ1-4, with 8 bases that match TRBD1. V dropped 6 bases and J dropped 8; count of bases not matched to a gene: 8. From germline, CDR1 is MDHEN and CDR2 SYDVKM. CDR3 length: 14 amino acids. CDR3: CASRKRTGQEKLFF. The CDR3 DNA follows: TGTGCCAGCAGAAAACGGACAGGGCAGGAAAAACTGTTTTTT. The whole variable domain, remainder taken from reference TRBV28 and TRBJ1-4, is DVKVTQSSRYLVKRTGEKVFLECVQDMDHENMFWYRQDPGLGLRLIYFSYDVKMKEKGDIPEGYSVSREKKERFSLILESASTNQTSMYLCASRKRTGQEKLFFGSGTQLSVL.

As DNA, the CDR3 is TGTGCCAGCAGCTTTGTTGTCGGAGGCACAGATACGCAGTATTTT. Its translation is CASSFVVGGTDTQYF. The chain has TRBV5-6 and TRBJ2-3, with no clear D. CDR1 and CDR2 from the germline V gene are SGHDT and YYEEEE. The CDR3 covers 15 residues. The V and J ends lost 2 bases and 1 base respectively, with 11 bases between them.

The CDR3 DNA follows: TGTGCCAGCAGCTTAAGGGGCAGGGGGGTCTACGAGCAGTACTTC. Protein sequence: CASSLRGRGVYEQYF. The chain carries TRBV28 and TRBJ2-7; D might be TRBD1 (7 bases). This CDR3 comprises 15 residues. Germline CDR1 reads MDHEN; CDR2 reads SYDVKM. Trimming took off 6 bases at V and 3 bases at J, with 18 bases between the two ends.

The rearrangement links TRBV24-1 to TRBJ2-5, with D hard to call. V was shortened by 2 bases and J by 4 bases, with 7 bases between the two germline ends. Germline CDR1 is KGHDR and CDR2 is SFDVKD. The CDR3 is 13 residues long. This CDR3 is CATSDWSRETQYF. CDR3 DNA: TGTGCCACCAGTGATTGGAGCCGAGAGACCCAGTACTTC.

This clonotype was observed at least ten times. J is TRBJ2-3 and V is TRBV29-1, with TRBD1 identical over 8 bases. V dropped 1 base and J dropped 3; count of bases not matched to a gene: 6. Germline V lookup: CDR1 SQVTM, CDR2 ANQGSEA. The CDR3 runs to 15 residues. For the CDR3, the DNA is TGCAGCGTTGAAGGTCTCAGGGGGCCGACAGATACGCAGTATTTT. This gives the protein CSVEGLRGPTDTQYF.

This clonotype has a handful of counts. The CDR3 DNA sequence: TGTGCCACCAGCAGAGATAGGCGGGCCGGGAATGAGCAGTTCTTC. Translating gives CATSRDRRAGNEQFF. The gene calls are TRBV15 and TRBJ2-1, with D perhaps TRBD2 (5 bases). Germline V gene sequence: CDR1 LNHNV, CDR2 YYDKDF (reference sequence). Between the trimmed V and J ends, which lost 0 bases and 7 bases, there was a span of 13 bases. The CDR3 consists of 15 residues.

This clonotype was observed at least ten times. The chain carries TRBV12-3 or TRBV12-4 and TRBJ1-5, with 8 bases fitting TRBD1. This CDR3 contains 13 residues. V dropped 7 bases and J dropped 5; count of bases not matched to a gene: 4. In DNA form, the CDR3 reads TGTGCCAGCAAGCCGACAGGGGATCAGCCCCAGCATTTT. Translation gives CASKPTGDQPQHF.

This clonotype turned up a few times. The J gene is TRBJ2-7, the V gene TRBV5-1, with 14 bases aligning to TRBD2. Germline lookup yields CDR1 SGHRS and CDR2 YFSETQ. The CDR3 spans 15 residues. V shed 4 bases, J shed 5 bases, and the junction held 5 bases outside the gene matches. The CDR3: CASSPQTSGRDEQYF. CDR3 DNA: TGCGCCAGCAGCCCTCAGACTAGCGGGAGGGACGAGCAGTACTTC.

The sample holds many counts of this clonotype. The chain couples TRBV12-3 or TRBV12-4 to TRBJ1-5; 8 bases align to TRBD1. The trim removed 6 bases at V and 5 bases at J, leaving 3 bases unmatched. The CDR3 loop spans 13 amino acids. CDR3 coding DNA: TGTGCCAGCAGACCGGGACAGGATCAGCCCCAGCATTTT. As protein: CASRPGQDQPQHF.

This clonotype was detected a few times. The chain combines TRBV5-1 with TRBJ2-3; D uncertain. The germline CDR1 and CDR2 sequences are SGHRS and YFSETQ. V was trimmed by 0 bases and J by 6 bases, leaving 8 bases between them. This CDR3 has 13 residues. For the CDR3, the DNA is TGCGCCAGCAGCTTGGAAGTTCTGGATACGCAGTATTTT. It is translated as CASSLEVLDTQYF.

This clonotype was seen a few times. J is TRBJ2-1 and V is TRBV5-5; D tentatively reads TRBD1 or TRBD2 (6 bases each). This CDR3 comprises 14 residues. Germline assignment: CDR1 SGHKS and CDR2 YYEKEE (reference sequence). Trimming removed 2 bases at V and 6 bases at J, with 12 bases between. The CDR3 reads CASSLGGTSNEQFF. The CDR3 nucleotides are TGTGCCAGCAGCTTAGGGGGGACTTCCAATGAGCAGTTCTTC.

The chain joins TRBV6-2 or TRBV6-3 to TRBJ2-1; 8 nucleotides match TRBD2. The CDR3 contains 15 residues. With V trimmed by 7 bases and J by 3 bases, 8 bases remained unmatched. Germline CDR1 reads MNHEY; CDR2 reads SVGEGT. CDR3 sequence: CASTGGSGNYNEQFF. The CDR3 coding sequence is TGTGCCAGCACAGGAGGTAGCGGGAACTACAATGAGCAGTTCTTC.

The chain couples TRBV6-1 to TRBJ2-7; the match to TRBD2 covers 7 bases. The V gene's germline CDR1 is MNHNS and CDR2 SASEGT. Trimming removed 6 bases from V and 7 bases from J; junction bases left unmatched: 12. The CDR3 has 14 residues. The CDR3 sequence is CASRPIGGSVEQYF. The DNA for the CDR3 is TGTGCCAGCAGGCCCATCGGGGGGTCGGTAGAGCAGTACTTC.

The rearrangement uses TRBV5-4 and TRBJ2-1; D tentatively reads TRBD1 or TRBD2 (5 bases each). The CDR3 is 15 residues long. The germline CDR1 and CDR2 sequences are SGHNT and YYREEE (reference sequence). V was clipped by 4 bases and J by 0 bases, with 11 bases between them. CDR3 sequence (DNA): TGTGCCAGCAGCGGGGACGCAAGCTCCTACAATGAGCAGTTCTTC. This codes for CASSGDASSYNEQFF.

This clonotype has more than one count but fewer than ten. The CDR3: CASSLASGGSDTQYF. CDR3 DNA: TGTGCCAGCAGCCTAGCGTCTGGAGGGTCAGATACGCAGTATTTT. J is TRBJ2-3 and V is TRBV6-2 or TRBV6-3, with D possibly matching TRBD2 (6 bases). This CDR3 has 15 amino acids. Trimming pared 6 bases from V and 4 bases from J, leaving 17 bases between. The germline V gene encodes CDR1 MNHEY and CDR2 SVGEGT.

This clonotype came up a few times. The chain is built from TRBV7-9 and TRBJ1-2; 9 nucleotides match TRBD1. Germline assignment: CDR1 SEHNR and CDR2 FQNEAQ (reference sequence). The J segment lost 1 base and the V segment lost 4 bases, leaving 4 bases of the junction unmatched. This CDR3 is built from 15 residues. CDR3 sequence (DNA): TGTGCCAGCAGCTCCCGGGACAGGGATAACTATGGCTACACCTTC. Amino acids: CASSSRDRDNYGYTF.

A few counts support this clonotype. The chain employs TRBV6-6 and TRBJ2-7, with D possibly being TRBD1 (6 bases). Germline-derived CDR1 and CDR2 are MNHNY and SVGAGI (reference sequence). CDR3 length: 13 residues. The V gene lost 5 bases and the J gene lost 6 bases, with 14 bases spanning the gap. CDR3 protein: CASSPNRAREQYF. DNA for the CDR3: TGTGCCAGCAGTCCAAACAGGGCACGCGAGCAGTACTTC.

This rearrangement joins TRBV11-2 to TRBJ2-7, with 7 nucleotides matching TRBD2. V shed 5 bases and J 9 bases; nucleotides not matched to a gene: 13. Germline assignment: CDR1 SGHAT and CDR2 FQNNGV. CDR3 size: 14 residues. The CDR3 sequence is CASSAIRAGPGQYF. The CDR3 DNA reads as TGTGCCAGCAGCGCCATAAGAGCGGGACCCGGGCAGTACTTC.

This clonotype showed up many times. V is TRBV6-1 and J is TRBJ1-6; a possible D gene is TRBD1 (6 bases). The germline V gene has CDR1 MNHNS and CDR2 SASEGT. Trimming left V 6 bases short and J 6 bases short, with 18 bases between. The CDR3 consists of 16 residues. The CDR3 reads CASRQRGSGSNSPLHF. CDR3 in DNA: TGTGCCAGCAGACAGAGGGGGAGCGGTTCTAATTCACCCCTCCACTTT.

This clonotype was seen ten or more times. The J gene is TRBJ1-2, the V gene TRBV15, with 7 bases matching TRBD1. The CDR3 runs 14 residues. Trimming removed 0 bases from V and 8 bases from J; junction bases left unmatched: 6. CDR1 LNHNV and CDR2 YYDKDF come from the germline V gene (reference sequence). CDR3 DNA: TGTGCCACCAGCAGAGACGGGACAGTCCAGGGCTACACCTTC. It encodes CATSRDGTVQGYTF.

This clonotype was counted ten times or more. The V gene is TRBV7-8, the J gene TRBJ2-1, with 9 bases lining up with TRBD1. CDR1 is SGHVS and CDR2 is FQNEAQ in the germline V gene. J gave up 3 bases and V 2 bases, and 2 bases lay outside the gene matches. CDR3 length: 15 amino acids. The CDR3 nucleotides read TGTGCCAGCAGCTTAAGGGACAGGGTCTACAATGAGCAGTTCTTC. As protein: CASSLRDRVYNEQFF.

This clonotype was counted only a few times. The V gene is TRBV5-1, the J gene TRBJ1-5; TRBD1 matches at 8 bases. Trimming at V came to 4 bases and at J to 9 bases, leaving 9 bases not matched to a gene. The CDR3 spans 14 residues. Germline loops: CDR1 SGHRS, CDR2 YFSETQ. The CDR3 reads CASSLTGEIPPQHF. CDR3 nucleotide sequence: TGCGCCAGCAGCCTGACAGGGGAAATTCCGCCCCAGCATTTT.

This clonotype has a count of ten or more. The rearrangement uses TRBV12-3 or TRBV12-4 and TRBJ1-2, with a weak D call TRBD1 (5 bases). This CDR3 region has 13 residues. V lost 6 bases, J lost 8 bases, and 16 bases lay in between. The CDR3 spells CASREQVLGGYTF. The CDR3 DNA follows: TGTGCCAGCAGGGAACAGGTATTGGGCGGCTACACCTTC.

This clonotype has a count of ten or more. This sequence joins TRBV3-1 and TRBJ2-2; 7 bases match TRBD1. Germline assignment: CDR1 LGHDT and CDR2 YNNKEL (reference sequence). This CDR3 region has 16 residues. V shed 1 base and J 2 bases; nucleotides not matched to a gene: 4. CDR3 residues: CASSQGQGTNTGELFF. The CDR3 DNA sequence: TGTGCCAGCAGCCAAGGACAGGGCACTAACACCGGGGAGCTGTTTTTT.